This paragraph covers one TCR beta chain sequence. Germline V gene data show CDR1 as SGHVS and CDR2 as FQNEAQ. CDR3 length: 15 amino acids. V lost 1 base and J 3 bases, leaving 10 bases between the germline ends. This sample was included in a study of technical replicates of blood from a handful of donors. TCRdb keeps only in-frame clones here, not all; method: immunoSEQ multiplex PCR. The sample gives around 100,000 clones, roughly 94% of which show up once; 0.33% is in the top ten. What was sequenced was T cells isolated from PBMCs. The rearrangement uses TRBV7-8 and TRBJ1-3; D possibly corresponds to TRBD1 (6 bases). This sequence originates from a human donor in good health. CDR3 loop: CASSLEQGYGNTIYF. As DNA, the CDR3 is TGTGCCAGCAGCTTAGAACAGGGTTATGGAAACACCATATATTTT.